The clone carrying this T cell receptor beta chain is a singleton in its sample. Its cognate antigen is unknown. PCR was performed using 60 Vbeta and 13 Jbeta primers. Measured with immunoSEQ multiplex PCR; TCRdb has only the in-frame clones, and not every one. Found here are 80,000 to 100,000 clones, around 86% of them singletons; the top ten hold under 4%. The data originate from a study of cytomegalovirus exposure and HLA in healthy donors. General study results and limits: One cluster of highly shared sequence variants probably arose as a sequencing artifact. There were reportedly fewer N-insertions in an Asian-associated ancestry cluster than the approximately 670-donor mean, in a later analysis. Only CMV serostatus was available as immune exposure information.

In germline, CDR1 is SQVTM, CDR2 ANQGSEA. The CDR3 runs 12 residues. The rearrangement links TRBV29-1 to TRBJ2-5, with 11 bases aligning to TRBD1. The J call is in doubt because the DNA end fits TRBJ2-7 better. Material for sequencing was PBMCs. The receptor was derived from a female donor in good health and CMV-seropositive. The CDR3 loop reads CSAMGQGDEQYF. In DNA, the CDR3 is TGCAGCGCTATGGGACAGGGGGACGAGCAGTACTTC.